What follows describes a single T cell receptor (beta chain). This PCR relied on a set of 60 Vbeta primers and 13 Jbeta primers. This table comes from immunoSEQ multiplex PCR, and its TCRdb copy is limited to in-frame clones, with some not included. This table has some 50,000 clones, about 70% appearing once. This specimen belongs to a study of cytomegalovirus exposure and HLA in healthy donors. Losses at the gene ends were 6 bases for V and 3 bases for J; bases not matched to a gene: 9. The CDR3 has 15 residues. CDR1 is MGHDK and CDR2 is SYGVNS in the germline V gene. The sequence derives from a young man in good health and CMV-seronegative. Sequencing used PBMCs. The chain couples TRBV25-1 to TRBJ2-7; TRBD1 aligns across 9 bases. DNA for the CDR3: TGTGCCAGCAGACACACGGGACAGGGAGTCTACGAGCAGTACTTC. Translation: CASRHTGQGVYEQYF.